Listed below are T cell receptor beta chains from one sample, sequenced in a study of blood T cell repertoires in COVID-19. Method: immunoSEQ multiplex PCR; TCRdb's copy keeps in-frame clones and lacks some. The data show fewer than 80,000 clones, more than 90% seen once. The sequenced sample was peripheral blood. The receptors come from a human donor in a cohort sampled during active COVID-19. Both conserved end residues are part of each CDR3. D genes are given only for firm matches. Rows give clone size only sometimes, using once, few, many, or a class for an expanded clone.

clone size	J gene	V gene	D gene	CDR3 protein	CDR3 DNA
-	TRBJ2-1	TRBV5-1	TRBD2	CASSFLAGAGNEQFF	TGCGCCAGCAGCTTTCTAGCGGGAGCGGGGAATGAGCAGTTCTTC
-	TRBJ1-2	TRBV18	-	CASSPSRGSYGYTF	TGTGCCAGCTCACCTTCAAGGGGGAGCTATGGCTACACCTTC
-	TRBJ1-3	TRBV6-4	-	CASSDSGGVDYGNTIYF	TGTGCCAGCAGTGACTCTGGGGGGGTAGATTATGGAAACACCATATATTTT
-	TRBJ1-5	TRBV19	-	CASRPTANSNQPQHF	TGTGCCAGTCGCCCGACAGCTAATAGCAATCAGCCCCAGCATTTT
-	TRBJ2-3	TRBV10-2	TRBD2	CASNKRGEGTDTQYF	TGCGCCAGCAACAAGCGGGGGGAGGGCACAGATACGCAGTATTTT
-	TRBJ2-4	TRBV19	TRBD2	CASSPFATSGGATTKNIQYF	TGTGCCAGTAGTCCGTTCGCGACTAGCGGGGGGGCAACAACCAAAAACATTCAGTACTTC
-	TRBJ1-4	TRBV7-9	TRBD1	CASSDRGQANEKLFF	TGTGCCAGCAGCGACAGGGGGCAGGCTAATGAAAAACTGTTTTTT
-	TRBJ2-7	TRBV29-1	-	CSVEEGGRVPGEQYF	TGCAGCGTTGAAGAAGGGGGGAGGGTTCCCGGGGAGCAGTACTTC
-	TRBJ1-5	TRBV4-2	-	CASSQDGGLHQPQHF	TGTGCCAGCAGCCAAGATGGCGGGCTACATCAGCCCCAGCATTTT
-	TRBJ1-2	TRBV10-3	-	CAISDGADYGYTF	TGTGCCATCAGTGATGGGGCTGACTATGGCTACACCTTC
-	TRBJ2-7	TRBV4-2	-	CASSPGRGEQYF	TGTGCCAGCAGCCCGGGCCGGGGCGAGCAGTACTTC
-	TRBJ1-2	TRBV6-6	-	CASRNGGMSDGYTF	TGTGCCAGCAGGAATGGGGGGATGTCCGATGGCTACACCTTC
-	TRBJ1-4	TRBV19	-	CASTLELGRYEKLFF	TGTGCCAGTACGTTGGAGCTGGGGAGGTACGAAAAACTGTTTTTT
-	TRBJ2-1	TRBV5-4	TRBD2	CASSLGGGSVYNEQFF	TGTGCCAGCAGCTTGGGTGGCGGGAGTGTGTACAATGAGCAGTTCTTC
-	TRBJ1-5	TRBV21-1	-	CASEHNGHRLEPQHF	TGTGCCAGCGAACATAATGGACATCGCCTGGAGCCCCAGCATTTT
-	TRBJ1-2	TRBV3-1/TRBV3-2	-	CASSQEARRGANYGYTF	TGTGCCAGCAGCCAAGAGGCGCGGCGTGGCGCTAACTATGGCTACACCTTC
once	TRBJ1-1	TRBV5-5	-	CASSEGDPNTEAFF	TGTGCCAGCAGCGAAGGGGATCCGAACACTGAAGCTTTCTTT
-	TRBJ2-1	TRBV6-5	-	CASSTGARGEQFF	TGTGCCAGCAGCACAGGGGCGCGGGGTGAGCAGTTCTTC
-	TRBJ2-3	TRBV25-1	TRBD2	CASRHPPGREDDTQYF	TGTGCCAGCCGACACCCCCCCGGGAGGGAGGATGATACGCAGTATTTT
-	TRBJ2-2	TRBV19	-	CASSLTATGELFF	TGTGCCAGTAGTCTAACAGCAACCGGGGAGCTGTTTTTT
-	TRBJ2-5	TRBV28	-	CASSTSGSQETQYF	TGTGCCAGCAGCACCTCAGGCAGCCAAGAGACCCAGTACTTC
-	TRBJ2-7	TRBV7-8	-	CASRGQGSLSYEQYF	TGTGCCTCCCGGGGCCAGGGGTCCCTCTCCTACGAGCAGTACTTC
-	TRBJ2-5	TRBV2	TRBD2	CASTRTSGQETQYF	TGTGCCAGCACCAGGACTAGCGGGCAAGAGACCCAGTACTTC
-	TRBJ1-2	TRBV18	-	CASSPLDSLNYGYTF	TGTGCCAGCTCACCATTGGACAGCCTCAACTATGGCTACACCTTC
-	TRBJ1-2	TRBV9	TRBD1	CASSYTRTGANYGYTF	TGTGCCAGCAGCTATACCCGGACAGGAGCTAACTATGGCTACACCTTC
-	TRBJ2-1	TRBV5-4	-	CASSLGAGPNEQFF	TGTGCCAGCAGCTTGGGGGCGGGGCCCAATGAGCAGTTCTTC
once	TRBJ1-6	TRBV2	TRBD1	CASSELGTGGLASYNSPLHF	TGTGCCAGCAGTGAACTCGGGACAGGGGGCCTTGCCTCCTATAATTCACCCCTCCACTTT
-	TRBJ1-2	TRBV9	TRBD1	CASSVGPPDRVFYGYTF	TGTGCCAGCAGCGTAGGCCCCCCCGACAGGGTGTTTTATGGCTACACCTTC
-	TRBJ1-3	TRBV6-5	-	CASGDRPLNTIYF	TGTGCCAGCGGAGACAGACCTTTAAACACCATATATTTT
-	TRBJ1-1	TRBV15	-	CATSRDRGINTEAFF	TGTGCCACCAGCAGAGACAGGGGAATCAACACTGAAGCTTTCTTT